Below are 13 T cell receptor beta chains sequenced from a single sample in a study of cytomegalovirus exposure and HLA in healthy donors. The PCR ran on 60 Vbeta and 13 Jbeta primers. Clones were read by immunoSEQ multiplex PCR, and TCRdb kept only the in-frame ones, dropping some. The sample records over 65,000 clones, roughly 80% being singletons. What was sequenced was PBMCs. These receptors were collected from a woman in her 40s in good health and CMV-seropositive.

This chain connects TRBV7-9 to TRBJ2-1; the D gene is possibly TRBD1 (5 bases). Trimming shortened V by 10 bases and J by 9 bases, and 13 bases separated the two germline ends. There are 11 residues in the CDR3. CDR1 is SEHNR and CDR2 is FQNEAQ in the germline V gene (reference sequence). The CDR3 DNA reads as TGTGCCACGACCAGGGTCACTGAGCAGTTCTTC. The encoded protein is CATTRVTEQFF.

In its sample, this clone was seen a few times. The V gene is TRBV15, the J gene TRBJ1-1; 9 bases line up with TRBD1. This CDR3 has 15 amino acids. Germline CDR1 LNHNV, CDR2 YYDKDF (reference sequence). The ends lost 3 bases at V and 1 base at J; junction bases unmatched: 3. In nucleotides, the CDR3 is TGTGCCACCAGCAGGAAGGGACAGGGGAACACTGAAGCTTTCTTT. It is translated as CATSRKGQGNTEAFF.

This clone appeared once. V gene TRBV29-1 combines with J gene TRBJ2-6; 9 bases align to TRBD1. Germline trimming cut 4 bases from V and 4 bases from J; bases unmatched to any gene: 2. Germline V gene data show CDR1 as SQVTM and CDR2 as ANQGSEA. The CDR3 runs to 14 residues. CDR3 protein: CSVGDRAGANVLTF. For the CDR3, the DNA is TGCAGCGTTGGGGACAGGGCCGGGGCCAACGTCCTGACTTTC.

This rearrangement joins TRBV4-2 to TRBJ1-2, with TRBD1 matching over 8 bases. Unmatched junction bases numbered 4, after V lost 0 bases and J lost 4 bases. The germline gives CDR1 LGHNA, CDR2 YNFKEQ. This CDR3 spans 15 amino acids. The CDR3: CASSQDSGQGYGYTF. Written as DNA, the CDR3 is TGTGCCAGCAGCCAAGATAGCGGACAGGGCTATGGCTACACCTTC.

The chain couples TRBV15 to TRBJ1-2, with 7 bases lining up with TRBD1. The CDR3 has 15 amino acids. The V gene's germline CDR1 is LNHNV and CDR2 YYDKDF (reference sequence). V trimming: 0 bases; J trimming: 4 bases; junction bases outside the gene matches: 5. The CDR3 loop reads CATSRDEGAGYGYTF. DNA of the CDR3: TGTGCCACCAGCAGAGATGAGGGGGCCGGCTATGGCTACACCTTC.

The genes are TRBV4-3 and TRBJ2-3; D is possibly TRBD2 (5 bases). Germline CDR1 is LGHNA and CDR2 is YSLEER. Trimming cost V 3 bases and J 2 bases, with 15 bases left between them. CDR3 length: 16 residues. CDR3 in amino acids: CASSQGEADATDTQYF. The CDR3 DNA follows: TGCGCCAGCAGCCAGGGAGAAGCGGACGCCACAGATACGCAGTATTTT.

This chain connects TRBV7-9 to TRBJ1-1; the D gene is possibly TRBD1 (6 bases). The CDR3 length is 15 residues. The V gene lost 5 bases and the J gene lost 9 bases, with 22 bases spanning the gap. Germline assignment: CDR1 SEHNR and CDR2 FQNEAQ (reference sequence). CDR3 nucleotide sequence: TGTGCCAGCAGCCCAGGACAGATCACCACAAACCAAGCTTTCTTT. Translating gives CASSPGQITTNQAFF.

Written as DNA, the CDR3 is TGTGCCAGCTCACGGGACAGGGAGGTGGGTTCCGGCGAGCAGTACTTC. Its translation is CASSRDREVGSGEQYF. This chain connects TRBV18 to TRBJ2-7, with 9 nucleotides matching TRBD1. Germline CDR1 KGHSH, CDR2 LQKENI. V shed 4 bases and J 6 bases; nucleotides not matched to a gene: 13. The CDR3 is 16 amino acids.

This chain links TRBV6-5 with TRBJ2-1; D might be TRBD2 (5 bases). The germline V gene has CDR1 MNHEY and CDR2 SVGAGI. The CDR3 is 16 amino acids. The V and J ends lost 0 bases and 1 base respectively, with 10 bases between them. CDR3 nucleotide sequence: TGTGCCAGCAGTTACTCGAGGGCCGGGTCCTACAATGAGCAGTTCTTC. This encodes CASSYSRAGSYNEQFF.

The gene calls are TRBV5-1 and TRBJ1-4; TRBD1 agrees at 7 bases. The trim removed 0 bases at V and 1 base at J, leaving 9 bases unmatched. This CDR3 has 18 residues. The V gene's germline CDR1 is SGHRS and CDR2 YFSETQ. CDR3 nucleotides: TGCGCCAGCAGCTTGGAGGCAGGGGGAAGAGGAACTAATGAAAAACTGTTTTTT. Translated: CASSLEAGGRGTNEKLFF.

V and J are TRBV7-3 and TRBJ2-6, with a weak D call TRBD2 (5 bases). V was shortened by 6 bases and J by 1 base, with 13 bases between the two germline ends. The CDR3 contains 16 residues. CDR1 and CDR2 from the germline V gene are SGHTA and FQGTGA. CDR3 nucleotides: TGTGCCAGCAGTTTGGAAGGAGGTTCTGGGGCCAACGTCCTGACTTTC. Translation: CASSLEGGSGANVLTF.

Concerning this clone itself: The junction and the germline gene differ at one end; a read error may be behind it. Other DNA sequences within the sample encode an identical CDR3. This chain joins TRBV7-7 and TRBJ2-7; 8 nucleotides align to TRBD1. This CDR3 contains 13 residues. CDR1 and CDR2 from the germline V gene are SSHAT and FNYEAQ (reference sequence). The CDR3 sequence: CASSPDRGYEQYF. For the CDR3, the DNA is TGTGCTAGCAGCCCAGACAGGGGATACGAGCAGTACTTC.

The chain couples TRBV6-5 to TRBJ2-1, with a tentative D call TRBD1 (5 bases). Trimming removed 0 bases at V and 7 bases at J, with 13 bases between. The CDR3 covers 15 residues. CDR1 is MNHEY and CDR2 is SVGAGI in the germline V gene. CDR3 bases: TGTGCCAGCAGTTACTCGACAGTCAGGGCAAATGAGCAGTTCTTC. Translation gives CASSYSTVRANEQFF.